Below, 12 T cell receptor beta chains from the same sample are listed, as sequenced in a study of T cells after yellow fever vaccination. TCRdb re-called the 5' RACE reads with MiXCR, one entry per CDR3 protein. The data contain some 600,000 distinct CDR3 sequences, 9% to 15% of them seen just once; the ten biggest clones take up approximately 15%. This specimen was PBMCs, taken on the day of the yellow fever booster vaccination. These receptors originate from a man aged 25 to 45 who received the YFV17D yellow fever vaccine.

Written as DNA, the CDR3 is TGTGCCAGCAGCTTGGACAGGGTAAACGGGGAGCTGTTTTTT. Translated: CASSLDRVNGELFF. V gene TRBV7-9 combines with J gene TRBJ2-2; 8 nucleotides line up with TRBD1. With V trimmed by 3 bases and J by 7 bases, 4 bases remained unmatched. The CDR3 is made up of 14 amino acids. Germline CDR1 is SEHNR and CDR2 is FQNEAQ (reference sequence). Complete variable domain (other parts from reference TRBV7-9 and TRBJ2-2): DTGVSQNPRHKITKRGQNVTFRCDPISEHNRLYWYRQTLGQGPEFLTYFQNEAQLEKSRLLSDRFSAERPKGSFSTLEIQRTEQGDSAMYLCASSLDRVNGELFFGEGSRLTVL.

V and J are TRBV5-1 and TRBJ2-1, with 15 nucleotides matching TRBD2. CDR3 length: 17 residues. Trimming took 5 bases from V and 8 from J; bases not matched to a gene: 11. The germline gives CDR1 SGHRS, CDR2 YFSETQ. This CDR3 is CASSLGLAGGPGDEQFF. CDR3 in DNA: TGCGCCAGCAGTCTTGGACTAGCGGGAGGGCCCGGGGATGAGCAGTTCTTC. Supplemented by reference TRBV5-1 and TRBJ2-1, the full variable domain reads KAGVTQTPRYLIKTRGQQVTLSCSPISGHRSVSWYQQTPGQGLQFLFEYFSETQRNKGNFPGRFSGRQFSNSRSEMNVSTLELGDSALYLCASSLGLAGGPGDEQFFGPGTRLTVL.

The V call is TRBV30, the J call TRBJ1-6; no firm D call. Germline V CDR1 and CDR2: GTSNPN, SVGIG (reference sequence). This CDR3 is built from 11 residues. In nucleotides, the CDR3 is TGTGCTGCCGAGGTACCCTCACCCCTCCACTTT. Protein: CAAEVPSPLHF.

CDR3 sequence (DNA): TGTGCCAGCAGCTTGACAGTGGGGGATTACGAGCAGTACTTC. Amino acid sequence: CASSLTVGDYEQYF. The chain recombines TRBV5-5 with TRBJ2-7; D could derive from TRBD1 or TRBD2 (5 bases each). The CDR3 is 14 residues long. V was trimmed by 1 base and J by 4 bases, leaving 12 bases between them. The germline gives CDR1 SGHKS, CDR2 YYEKEE (reference sequence).

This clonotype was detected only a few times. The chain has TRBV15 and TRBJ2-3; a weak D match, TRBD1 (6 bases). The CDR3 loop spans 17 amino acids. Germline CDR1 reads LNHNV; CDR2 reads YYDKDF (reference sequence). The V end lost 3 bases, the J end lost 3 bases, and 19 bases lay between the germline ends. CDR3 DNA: TGTGCCACCAGCAGGGACTCAGGGGTATTAGGAACAGATACGCAGTATTTT. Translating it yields CATSRDSGVLGTDTQYF. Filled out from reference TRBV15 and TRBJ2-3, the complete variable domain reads DAMVIQNPRYQVTQFGKPVTLSCSQTLNHNVMYWYQQKSSQAPKLLFHYYDKDFNNEADTPDNFQSRRPNTSFCFLDIRSPGLGDTAMYLCATSRDSGVLGTDTQYFGPGTRLTVL.

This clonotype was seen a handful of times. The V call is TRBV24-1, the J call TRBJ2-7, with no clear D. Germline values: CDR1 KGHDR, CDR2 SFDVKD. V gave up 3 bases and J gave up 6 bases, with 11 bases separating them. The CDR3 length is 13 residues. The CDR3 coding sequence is TGTGCCACCAGTGATCCTACCAGTCGCGAGCAGTACTTC. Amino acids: CATSDPTSREQYF.

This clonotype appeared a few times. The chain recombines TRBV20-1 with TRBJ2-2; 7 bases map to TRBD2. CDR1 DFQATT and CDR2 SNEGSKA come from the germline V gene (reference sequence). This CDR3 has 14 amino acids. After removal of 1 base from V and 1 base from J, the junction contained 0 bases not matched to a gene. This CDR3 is CSARVAGNTGELFF. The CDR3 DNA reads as TGCAGTGCTAGAGTAGCGGGGAACACCGGGGAGCTGTTTTTT.

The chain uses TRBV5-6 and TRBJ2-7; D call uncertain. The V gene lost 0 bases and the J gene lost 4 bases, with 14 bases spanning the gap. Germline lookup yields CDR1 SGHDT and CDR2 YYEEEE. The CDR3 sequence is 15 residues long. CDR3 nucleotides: TGTGCCAGCAGCTTGGAGAGTAGATCCCCTTACGAGCAGTACTTC. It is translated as CASSLESRSPYEQYF. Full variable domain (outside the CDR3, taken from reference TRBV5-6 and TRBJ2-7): DAGVTQSPTHLIKTRGQQVTLRCSPKSGHDTVSWYQQALGQGPQFIFQYYEEEERQRGNFPDRFSGHQFPNYSSELNVNALLLGDSALYLCASSLESRSPYEQYFGPGTRLTVT.

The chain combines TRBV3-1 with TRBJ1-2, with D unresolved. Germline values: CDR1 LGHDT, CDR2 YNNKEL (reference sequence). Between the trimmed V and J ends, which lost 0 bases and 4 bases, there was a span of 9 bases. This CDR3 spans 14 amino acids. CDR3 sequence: CASSQDSSVYGYTF. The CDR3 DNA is TGTGCCAGCAGCCAAGATAGCAGCGTCTATGGCTACACCTTC. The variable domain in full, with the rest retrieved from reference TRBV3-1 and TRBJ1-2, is DTAVSQTPKYLVTQMGNDKSIKCEQNLGHDTMYWYKQDSKKFLKIMFSYNNKELIINETVPNRFSPKSPDKAHLNLHINSLELGDSAVYFCASSQDSSVYGYTFGSGTRLTVV.

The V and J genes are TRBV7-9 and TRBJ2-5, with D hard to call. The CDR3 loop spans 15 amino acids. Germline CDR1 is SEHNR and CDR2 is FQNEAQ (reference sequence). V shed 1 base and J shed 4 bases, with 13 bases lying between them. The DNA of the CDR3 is TGTGCCAGCAGCTTAGGCCTGGTATTGGGAGAGACCCAGTACTTC. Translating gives CASSLGLVLGETQYF.

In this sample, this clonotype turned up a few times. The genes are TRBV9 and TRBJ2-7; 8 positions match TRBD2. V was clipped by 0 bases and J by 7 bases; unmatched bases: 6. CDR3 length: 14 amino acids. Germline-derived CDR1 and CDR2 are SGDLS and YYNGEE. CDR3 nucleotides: TGTGCCAGCAGCGTAGCCGGGACTAGTGGGGAGCAGTACTTC. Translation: CASSVAGTSGEQYF.

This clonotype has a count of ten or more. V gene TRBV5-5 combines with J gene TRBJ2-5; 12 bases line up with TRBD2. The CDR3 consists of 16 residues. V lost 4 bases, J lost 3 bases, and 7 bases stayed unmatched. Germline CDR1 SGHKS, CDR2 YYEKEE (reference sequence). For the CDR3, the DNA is TGTGCCAGCAGCACGACTAGCGGGAGTGGTAAAGAGACCCAGTACTTC. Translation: CASSTTSGSGKETQYF.